The text below deals with one TCR beta chain. These data belong to a study of blood T cell repertoires in COVID-19. Background on the study: Samples representing acute and convalescent COVID-19 were sourced from the United States, Italy and Spain. PBMCs, B-cell-depleted T cells, or T cells provided the cDNA or gDNA that made up the material.

Under the authors' procedure: Amplification from reference gene primers served as the basis for estimated nucleated cell counts. Assay used: immunoSEQ multiplex PCR; TCRdb lists only in-frame clones, some missing. Clone size and the V and J calls come from that table; the DNA yielded D and trimming. Here the sample spans about 260,000 clones, roughly 80% being singletons. This CDR3 contains 16 residues. Germline CDR1 is PRHDT and CDR2 is FYEKMQ (reference sequence). The ends lost 5 bases at V and 5 bases at J; junction bases unmatched: 4. This clonotype was obtained from a woman aged 50 to 60 who had recovered from COVID-19. Sequenced material: peripheral blood. This sequence joins TRBV13 and TRBJ2-2, with 14 bases that match TRBD2. The DNA for the CDR3 is TGTGCCAGCAGCCAGGGACTAGCGGGAGTTACCGGGGAGCTGTTTTTT. It specifies CASSQGLAGVTGELFF.